These 18 T cell receptor beta chains were sequenced from one sample in a study of T cell repertoires in cytomegalovirus infection. TCRdb reprocessed the reads via MiXCR and lists one record per CDR3 protein. The sample lists about 740,000 distinct CDR3 sequences; 35% to 40% were seen once. The sample consisted of PBMCs. The receptors shown here come from a human donor in good health (CMV status not recorded). Some clones in this sample may be carry-over from other donors' samples.

This clonotype was seen a few times. The chain employs TRBV28 and TRBJ2-7; tentative D call: TRBD1 (5 bases). Germline V gives CDR1 MDHEN, CDR2 SYDVKM. CDR3 length equals 13 residues. Trimming shortened V by 7 bases and J by 3 bases, and 13 bases separated the two germline ends. The CDR3 nucleotides are TGTGCCAGCATGGGGCCAGGCCTCTACGAGCAGTACTTC. It translates to CASMGPGLYEQYF.

The genes are TRBV12-3 or TRBV12-4 and TRBJ2-1, with 14 bases identical to TRBD2. The V gene end was trimmed by 6 bases and the J gene end by 7 bases; junction bases not matched to a gene: 8. The CDR3 sequence is 16 residues long. The chain's CDR3 is CASSVSGTSGRNEQFF. The CDR3 DNA follows: TGTGCCAGCAGCGTGTCCGGGACTAGCGGGAGAAATGAGCAGTTCTTC.

The chain couples TRBV28 to TRBJ2-3; 8 bases line up with TRBD1. This CDR3 is 15 amino acids long. Germline values: CDR1 MDHEN, CDR2 SYDVKM. J was trimmed by 4 bases and V by 7 bases; bases with no gene match: 10. CDR3 nucleotide sequence: TGTGCCAGCAAGGGGGGCAGGGGGCAATCAGATACGCAGTATTTT. It specifies CASKGGRGQSDTQYF.

The chain has TRBV11-2 and TRBJ2-7; 8 bases are shared with TRBD1. V shed 6 bases and J 4 bases; nucleotides not matched to a gene: 11. The CDR3 is 15 amino acids. Looked up from germline, CDR1 is SGHAT and CDR2 is FQNNGV. In DNA form, the CDR3 reads TGTGCCAGCAGATTCACGCGACAGGGGCCTTACGAGCAGTACTTC. This codes for CASRFTRQGPYEQYF.

The gene calls are TRBV6-1 and TRBJ1-5; weak D call: TRBD1 (6 bases). The CDR3 runs to 16 residues. Germline V CDR1 and CDR2: MNHNS, SASEGT. Trimming removed 2 bases from V and 1 base from J, with 12 bases in between. Here the CDR3 reads CASSELTGRSNQPQHF. DNA of the CDR3: TGTGCCAGCAGTGAATTGACAGGCCGGAGCAATCAGCCCCAGCATTTT.

This clonotype was detected ten times or more. The CDR3 is CASSSPVGGEWGSNQPQHF. The CDR3 DNA reads as TGTGCCAGCAGCTCGCCTGTTGGGGGGGAGTGGGGTAGCAATCAGCCCCAGCATTTT. The chain recombines TRBV7-8 with TRBJ1-5, with D perhaps TRBD1 (5 bases). Germline lookup yields CDR1 SGHVS and CDR2 FQNEAQ. The V and J ends lost 4 bases and 0 bases respectively, with 22 bases between them. This CDR3 has 19 residues.

For the CDR3, the DNA is TGCGCCAGCAGTCGGGGACTAGCGGGAAAGGGCGAGCAGTACTTC. This translates into CASSRGLAGKGEQYF. The rearrangement links TRBV23-1 to TRBJ2-7; 13 bases match TRBD2. TRBV23-1 is recorded as an ORF, its role being uncertain. CDR3 length: 15 amino acids. V shed 4 bases, J shed 6 bases, and the junction held 6 bases outside the gene matches.

This rearrangement joins TRBV19 to TRBJ2-1, with 7 bases lining up with TRBD2. Germline V gene sequence: CDR1 LNHDA, CDR2 SQIVND (reference sequence). CDR3 size: 16 residues. J was trimmed by 9 bases and V by 5 bases; bases with no gene match: 16. DNA for the CDR3: TGTGCCAGTAGTCCGGGGGGTATAGGGCGATGGGGTGAGCAGTTCTTC. Translated, it gives CASSPGGIGRWGEQFF.

This clonotype was observed a handful of times. The chain couples TRBV14 to TRBJ1-1; 7 bases match TRBD1. The CDR3 length is 12 residues. Germline V gives CDR1 SGHDN, CDR2 FVKESK. Trimming took 1 base from V and 8 from J; bases not matched to a gene: 1. CDR3 sequence reads: CASSQADREAFF. DNA for the CDR3: TGTGCCAGCAGCCAAGCGGACAGGGAAGCTTTCTTT.

The rearrangement links TRBV10-2 to TRBJ2-5; no reliable D call. Germline assignment: CDR1 WSHSY and CDR2 SAAADI. This CDR3 spans 14 amino acids. Trimming cost V 2 bases and J 2 bases, with 9 bases left between them. In nucleotides, the CDR3 is TGCGCCAGCAGTGAGCCGGGTGGACAAGAGACCCAGTACTTC. Protein product: CASSEPGGQETQYF.

This sequence joins TRBV4-2 and TRBJ1-6, with D possibly matching TRBD1 (5 bases). This CDR3 has 14 residues. Trimming cost V 3 bases and J 8 bases, with 11 bases left between them. Germline CDR1 LGHNA, CDR2 YNFKEQ. The CDR3 reads CASSQSGGDSPLHF. CDR3 coding DNA: TGTGCCAGCAGCCAGTCGGGGGGGGATTCACCCCTCCACTTT.

This rearrangement joins TRBV28 to TRBJ1-2; D might be TRBD1 (5 bases). The V end lost 3 bases, the J end lost 2 bases, and 22 bases lay between the germline ends. CDR3 length: 18 residues. Germline lookup yields CDR1 MDHEN and CDR2 SYDVKM. CDR3 in amino acids: CASSLARKPGRSNYGYTF. DNA for the CDR3: TGTGCCAGCAGTTTGGCCCGTAAACCGGGACGATCAAACTATGGCTACACCTTC.

There are a few counts of this clonotype. The chain has TRBV28 and TRBJ2-7, with D hard to call. V dropped 4 bases and J dropped 6 bases, with 16 bases sitting between them. Germline CDR1 MDHEN, CDR2 SYDVKM. The CDR3 contains 14 residues. The CDR3 spells CASSSSSHISEQYF. CDR3 bases: TGTGCCAGCAGTTCAAGCAGCCATATCTCCGAGCAGTACTTC.

The gene calls are TRBV5-5 and TRBJ2-3; D is unclear. Trimming took 2 bases from V and 7 from J, leaving 20 bases between them. The CDR3 covers 16 residues. Germline V gives CDR1 SGHKS, CDR2 YYEKEE (reference sequence). The CDR3 region has the DNA TGTGCCAGCAGCTTTGATAGGCCTGACGCCGCGAATACGCAGTATTTT. Its translation is CASSFDRPDAANTQYF. The whole variable domain, remainder taken from reference TRBV5-5 and TRBJ2-3, is DAGVTQSPTHLIKTRGQQVTLRCSPISGHKSVSWYQQVLGQGPQFIFQYYEKEERGRGNFPDRFSARQFPNYSSELNVNALLLGDSALYLCASSFDRPDAANTQYFGPGTRLTVL.

This rearrangement joins TRBV28 to TRBJ2-3; 8 nucleotides line up with TRBD2. The V and J ends lost 7 bases and 0 bases, in that order; junction bases with no gene match: 6. The CDR3 runs 15 residues. Germline V CDR1 and CDR2: MDHEN, SYDVKM. CDR3 coding DNA: TGTGCCAGCACACCGACTAGCGATAGCACAGATACGCAGTATTTT. Residues: CASTPTSDSTDTQYF.

Comments on this clonotype: In this CDR3 the conserved last residue, phenylalanine or tryptophan, is missing, so a read error is likely. The chain uses TRBV7-2 and TRBJ2-7; D might be TRBD1 (5 bases). Germline V gene sequence: CDR1 SGHTA, CDR2 FQGNSA. This CDR3 has 17 residues. V lost 1 base and J 7 bases, leaving 23 bases between the germline ends. CDR3 loop: CASSLVGPTSPPTEQYL. The CDR3 bases are TGTGCCAGCAGCTTAGTGGGGCCGACTTCCCCACCTACGGAGCAGTACTTA.

The chain joins TRBV28 to TRBJ2-7, with D unresolved. Germline CDR1 is MDHEN and CDR2 is SYDVKM. Trimming removed 8 bases from V and 5 bases from J, with 7 bases in between. The CDR3 contains 10 residues. CDR3 DNA: TGTGCCAGCCTCTGGGACGAGCAGTACTTC. Translation: CASLWDEQYF.

In regard to this clonotype: This may be a read error, as it is one base from a much larger clone. This chain joins TRBV28 and TRBJ2-2, with TRBD2 as a possible D gene (5 bases). Trimming cost V 10 bases and J 1 base, with 7 bases left between them. This CDR3 is built from 12 residues. Germline V lookup: CDR1 MDHEN, CDR2 SYDVKM. The CDR3 DNA follows: TGTGCCACCCGGGGGAACACCGGGGAGCTGTTTTTT. It codes for CATRGNTGELFF.